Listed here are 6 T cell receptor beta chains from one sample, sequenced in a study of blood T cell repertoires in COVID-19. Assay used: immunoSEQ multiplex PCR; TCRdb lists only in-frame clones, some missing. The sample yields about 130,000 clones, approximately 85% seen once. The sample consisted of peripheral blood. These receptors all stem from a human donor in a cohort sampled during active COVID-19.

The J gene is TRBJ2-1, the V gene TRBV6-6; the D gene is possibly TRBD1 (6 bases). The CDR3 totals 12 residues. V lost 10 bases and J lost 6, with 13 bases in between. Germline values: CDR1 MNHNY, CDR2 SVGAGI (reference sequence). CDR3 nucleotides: TGTGCCACCACGGACAGTCCCAATGAGCAGTTCTTC. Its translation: CATTDSPNEQFF.

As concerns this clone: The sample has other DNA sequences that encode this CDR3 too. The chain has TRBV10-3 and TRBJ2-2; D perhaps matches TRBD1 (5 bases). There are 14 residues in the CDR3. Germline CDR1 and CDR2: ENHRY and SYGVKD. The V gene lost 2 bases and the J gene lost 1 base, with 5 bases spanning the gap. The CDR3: CAISEQGNTGELFF. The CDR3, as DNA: TGTGCCATCAGTGAGCAGGGGAACACCGGGGAGCTGTTTTTT.

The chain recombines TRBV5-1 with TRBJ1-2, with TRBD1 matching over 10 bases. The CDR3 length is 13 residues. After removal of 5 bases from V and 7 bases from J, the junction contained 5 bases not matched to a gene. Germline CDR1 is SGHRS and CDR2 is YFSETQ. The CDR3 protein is CASSLTGGGGYTF. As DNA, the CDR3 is TGCGCCAGCAGTTTGACAGGGGGCGGTGGCTACACCTTC.

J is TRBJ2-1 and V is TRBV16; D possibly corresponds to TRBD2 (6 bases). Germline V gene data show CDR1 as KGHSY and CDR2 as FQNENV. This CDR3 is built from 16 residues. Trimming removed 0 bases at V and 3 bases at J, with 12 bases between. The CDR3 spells CASSQSGGKSYNEQFF. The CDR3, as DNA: TGTGCCAGCAGCCAATCTGGAGGGAAAAGCTACAATGAGCAGTTCTTC. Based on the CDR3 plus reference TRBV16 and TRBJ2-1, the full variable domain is GEEVAQTPKHLVRGEGQKAKLYCAPIKGHSYVFWYQQVLKNEFKFLISFQNENVFDETGMPKERFSAKCLPNSPCSLEIQATKLEDSAVYFCASSQSGGKSYNEQFFGPGTRLTVL.

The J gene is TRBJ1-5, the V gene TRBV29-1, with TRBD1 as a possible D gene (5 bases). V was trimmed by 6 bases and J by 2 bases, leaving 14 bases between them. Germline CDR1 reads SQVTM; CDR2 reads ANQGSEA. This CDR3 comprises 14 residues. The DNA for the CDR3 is TGCAGCGTGTCCGGGGGGGACGGCAATCAGCCCCAGCATTTT. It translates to CSVSGGDGNQPQHF.

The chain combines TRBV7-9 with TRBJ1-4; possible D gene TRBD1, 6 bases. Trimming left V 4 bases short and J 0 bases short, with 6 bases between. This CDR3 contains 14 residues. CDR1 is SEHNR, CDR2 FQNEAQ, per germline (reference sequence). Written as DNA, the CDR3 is TGTGCCAGCAGCTGGACAGCAACTAATGAAAAACTGTTTTTT. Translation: CASSWTATNEKLFF.